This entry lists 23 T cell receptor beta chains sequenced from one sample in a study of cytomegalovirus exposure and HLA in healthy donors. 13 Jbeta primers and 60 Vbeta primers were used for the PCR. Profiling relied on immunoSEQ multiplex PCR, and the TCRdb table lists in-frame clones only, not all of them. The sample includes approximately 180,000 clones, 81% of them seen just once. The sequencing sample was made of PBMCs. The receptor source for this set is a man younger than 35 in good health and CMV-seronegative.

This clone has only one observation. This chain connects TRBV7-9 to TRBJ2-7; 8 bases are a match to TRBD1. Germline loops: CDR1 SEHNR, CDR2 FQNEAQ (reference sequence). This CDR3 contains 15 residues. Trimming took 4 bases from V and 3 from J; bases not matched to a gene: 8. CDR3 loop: CASSSGQGPHYEQYF. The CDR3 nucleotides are TGTGCCAGCAGCTCAGGACAGGGCCCTCACTACGAGCAGTACTTC.

The CDR3 sequence: CASSRAGGYQETQYF. The CDR3 region has the DNA TGTGCCAGCAGTCGGGCGGGGGGCTACCAAGAGACCCAGTACTTC. The chain recombines TRBV7-6 with TRBJ2-5; 8 bases are shared with TRBD2. There are 15 residues in the CDR3. Germline V lookup: CDR1 SGHVS, CDR2 FNYEAQ. The ends lost 6 bases at V and 0 bases at J; junction bases unmatched: 6. The variable domain in full, with the rest retrieved from reference TRBV7-6 and TRBJ2-5, is GAGVSQSPRYKVTKRGQDVALRCDPISGHVSLYWYRQALGQGPEFLTYFNYEAQQDKSGLPNDRFSAERPEGSISTLTIQRTEQRDSAMYRCASSRAGGYQETQYFGPGTRLLVL.

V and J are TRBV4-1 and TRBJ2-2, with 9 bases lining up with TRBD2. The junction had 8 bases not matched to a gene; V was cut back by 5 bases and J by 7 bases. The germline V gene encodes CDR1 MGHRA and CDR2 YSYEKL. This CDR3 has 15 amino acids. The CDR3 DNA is TGCGCCAGCAGCAAGGGGACTAGCTTTATCGGGGAGCTGTTTTTT. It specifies CASSKGTSFIGELFF.

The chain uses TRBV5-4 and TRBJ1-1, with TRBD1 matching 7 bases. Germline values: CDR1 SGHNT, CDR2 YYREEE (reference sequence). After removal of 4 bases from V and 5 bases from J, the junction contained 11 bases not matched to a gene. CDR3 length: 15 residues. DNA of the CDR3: TGTGCCAGCAGCAAAGAAATCCCGACAGGGACTGAAGCTTTCTTT. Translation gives CASSKEIPTGTEAFF.

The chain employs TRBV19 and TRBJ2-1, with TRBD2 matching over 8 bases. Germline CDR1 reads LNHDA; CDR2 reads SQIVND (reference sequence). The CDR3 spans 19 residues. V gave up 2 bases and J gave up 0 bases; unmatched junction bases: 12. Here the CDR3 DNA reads TGTGCCAGTAGTATACGTGGCGGGAGGTCCCCTAGCTCCTACAATGAGCAGTTCTTC. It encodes CASSIRGGRSPSSYNEQFF.

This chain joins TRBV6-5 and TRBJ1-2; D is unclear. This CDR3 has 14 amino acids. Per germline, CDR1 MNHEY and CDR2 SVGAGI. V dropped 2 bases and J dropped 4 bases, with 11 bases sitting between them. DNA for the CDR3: TGTGCCAGCAGTTACCTGTCGCAAGCCTATGGCTACACCTTC. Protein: CASSYLSQAYGYTF.

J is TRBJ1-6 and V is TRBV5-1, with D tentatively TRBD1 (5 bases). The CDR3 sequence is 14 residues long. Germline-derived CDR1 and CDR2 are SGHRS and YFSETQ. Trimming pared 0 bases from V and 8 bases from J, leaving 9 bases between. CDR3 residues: CASSLGQLDSPLHF. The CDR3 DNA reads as TGCGCCAGCAGCTTGGGACAGTTGGATTCACCCCTCCACTTT.

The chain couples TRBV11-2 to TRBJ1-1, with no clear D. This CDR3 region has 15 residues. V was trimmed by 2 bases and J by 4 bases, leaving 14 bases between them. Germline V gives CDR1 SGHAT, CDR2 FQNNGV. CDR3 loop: CASSLSLYDATEAFF. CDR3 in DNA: TGTGCCAGCAGCTTATCCCTATATGATGCCACTGAAGCTTTCTTT.

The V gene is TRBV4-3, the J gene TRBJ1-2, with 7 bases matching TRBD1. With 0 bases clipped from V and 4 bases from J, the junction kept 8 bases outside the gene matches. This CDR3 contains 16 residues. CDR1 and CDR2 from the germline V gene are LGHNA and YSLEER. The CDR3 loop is CASSQDFADRIYGYTF. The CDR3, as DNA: TGCGCCAGCAGCCAAGATTTCGCGGACAGGATCTATGGCTACACCTTC.

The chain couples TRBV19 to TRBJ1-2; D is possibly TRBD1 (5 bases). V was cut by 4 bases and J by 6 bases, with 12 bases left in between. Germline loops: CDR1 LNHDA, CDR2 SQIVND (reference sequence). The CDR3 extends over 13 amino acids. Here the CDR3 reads CASSSLGGNGYTF. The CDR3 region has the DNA TGTGCCAGTAGTAGTCTCGGGGGAAATGGCTACACCTTC.

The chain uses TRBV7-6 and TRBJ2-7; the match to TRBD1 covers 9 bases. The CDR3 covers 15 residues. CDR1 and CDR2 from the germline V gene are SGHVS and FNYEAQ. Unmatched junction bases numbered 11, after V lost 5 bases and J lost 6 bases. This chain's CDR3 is CASSLRTGAGGEQYF. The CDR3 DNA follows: TGTGCCAGCAGCCTGAGGACAGGGGCAGGGGGCGAGCAGTACTTC.

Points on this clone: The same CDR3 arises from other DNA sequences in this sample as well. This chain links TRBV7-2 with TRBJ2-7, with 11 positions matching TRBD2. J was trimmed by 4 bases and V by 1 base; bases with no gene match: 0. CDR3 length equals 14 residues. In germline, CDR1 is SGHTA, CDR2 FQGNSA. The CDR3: CASSLGLAGYEQYF. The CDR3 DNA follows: TGTGCCAGCAGCTTAGGACTAGCGGGATACGAGCAGTACTTC.

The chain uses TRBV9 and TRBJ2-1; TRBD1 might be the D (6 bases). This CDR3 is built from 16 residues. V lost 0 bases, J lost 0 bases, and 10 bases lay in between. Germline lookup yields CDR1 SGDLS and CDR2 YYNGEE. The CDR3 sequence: CASSVGQVSSYNEQFF. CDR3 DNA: TGTGCCAGCAGCGTAGGACAGGTAAGCTCCTACAATGAGCAGTTCTTC. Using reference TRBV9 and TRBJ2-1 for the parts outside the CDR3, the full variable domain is DSGVTQTPKHLITATGQRVTLRCSPRSGDLSVYWYQQSLDQGLQFLIQYYNGEERAKGNILERFSAQQFPDLHSELNLSSLELGDSALYFCASSVGQVSSYNEQFFGPGTRLTVL.

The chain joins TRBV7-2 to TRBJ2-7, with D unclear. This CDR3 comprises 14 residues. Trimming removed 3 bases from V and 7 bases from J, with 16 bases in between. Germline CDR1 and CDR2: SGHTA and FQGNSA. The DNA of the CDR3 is TGTGCCAGCAGCTTCCTGACTCGTTCGAGGGAGCAGTACTTC. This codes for CASSFLTRSREQYF.

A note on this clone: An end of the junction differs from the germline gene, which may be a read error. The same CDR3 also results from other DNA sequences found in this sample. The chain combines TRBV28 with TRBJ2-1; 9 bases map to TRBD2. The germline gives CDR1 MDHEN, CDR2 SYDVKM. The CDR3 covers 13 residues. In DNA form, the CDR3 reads TGCGCCAGCAGTGGACTAGCGTTAAATGAGCAGTTCTTC. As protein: CASSGLALNEQFF.

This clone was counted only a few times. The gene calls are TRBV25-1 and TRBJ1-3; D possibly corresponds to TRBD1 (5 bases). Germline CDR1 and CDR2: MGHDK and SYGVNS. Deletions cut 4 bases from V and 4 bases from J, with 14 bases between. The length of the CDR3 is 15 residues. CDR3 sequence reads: CASSAQGIRGNTIYF. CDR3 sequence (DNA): TGTGCCAGCAGTGCGCAGGGAATACGAGGAAACACCATATATTTT.

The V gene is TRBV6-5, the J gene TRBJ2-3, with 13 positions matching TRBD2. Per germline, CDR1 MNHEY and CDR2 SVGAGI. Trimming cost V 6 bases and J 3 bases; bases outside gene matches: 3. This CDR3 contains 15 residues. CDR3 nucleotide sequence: TGTGCCAGCAGAGCGGGACTAGCGGGGACAGATACGCAGTATTTT. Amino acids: CASRAGLAGTDTQYF.

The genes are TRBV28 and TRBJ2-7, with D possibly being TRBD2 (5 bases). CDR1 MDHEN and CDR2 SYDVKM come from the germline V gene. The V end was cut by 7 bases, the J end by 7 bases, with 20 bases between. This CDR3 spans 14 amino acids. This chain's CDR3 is CASTAANDYEEQYF. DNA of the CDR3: TGTGCCAGCACTGCGGCTAACGACTACGAGGAGCAGTACTTC.

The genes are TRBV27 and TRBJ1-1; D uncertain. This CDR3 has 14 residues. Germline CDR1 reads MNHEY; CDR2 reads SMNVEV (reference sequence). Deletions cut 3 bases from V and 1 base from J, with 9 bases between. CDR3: CASSFVGRNTEAFF. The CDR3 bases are TGTGCCAGCAGTTTCGTAGGGAGGAACACTGAAGCTTTCTTT.

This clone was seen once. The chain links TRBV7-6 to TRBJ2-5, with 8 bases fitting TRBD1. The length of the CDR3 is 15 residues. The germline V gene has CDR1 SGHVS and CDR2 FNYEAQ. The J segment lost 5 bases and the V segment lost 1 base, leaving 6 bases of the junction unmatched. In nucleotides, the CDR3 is TGTGCCAGCAGCTTAGAGCGGACAGGGTGGGAGACCCAGTACTTC. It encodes CASSLERTGWETQYF.

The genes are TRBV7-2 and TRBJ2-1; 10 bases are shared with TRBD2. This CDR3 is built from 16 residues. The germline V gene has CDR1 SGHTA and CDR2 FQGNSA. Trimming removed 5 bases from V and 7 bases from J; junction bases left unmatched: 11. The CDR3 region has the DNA TGTGCCAGCAGCCGGACATTAGCGGGAGGAGTTAATGAGCAGTTCTTC. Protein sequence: CASSRTLAGGVNEQFF.

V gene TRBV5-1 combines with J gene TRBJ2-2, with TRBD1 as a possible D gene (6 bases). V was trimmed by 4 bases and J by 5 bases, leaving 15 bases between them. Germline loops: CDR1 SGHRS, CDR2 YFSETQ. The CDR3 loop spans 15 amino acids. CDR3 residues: CASSQSQGGTGELFF. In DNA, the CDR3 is TGCGCCAGCAGCCAATCACAGGGCGGGACCGGGGAGCTGTTTTTT.

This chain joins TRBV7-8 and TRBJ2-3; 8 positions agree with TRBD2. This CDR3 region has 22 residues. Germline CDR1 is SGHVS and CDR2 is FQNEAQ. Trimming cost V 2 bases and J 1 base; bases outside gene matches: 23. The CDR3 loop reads CASSLIRWKGTRLASRTDTQYF. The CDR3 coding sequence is TGTGCCAGCAGCTTAATACGGTGGAAGGGGACCCGACTAGCGAGCCGCACAGATACGCAGTATTTT. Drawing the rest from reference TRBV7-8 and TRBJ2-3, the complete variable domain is GAGVSQSPRYKVAKRGQDVALRCDPISGHVSLFWYQQALGQGPEFLTYFQNEAQLDKSGLPSDRFFAERPEGSVSTLKIQRTQQEDSAVYLCASSLIRWKGTRLASRTDTQYFGPGTRLTVL.